Shown below are 3 T cell receptor beta chains from a single sample sequenced in a study of cytomegalovirus exposure and HLA in healthy donors. Both 60 Vbeta primers and 13 Jbeta primers went into the PCR. Produced via immunoSEQ multiplex PCR; TCRdb's table is partial and in-frame only. The sample includes 150,000 to 200,000 clones, about 85% seen only once; the top ten take about 2%. The specimen sequenced was PBMCs. These TCRs come from a man aged 18 to 30 in good health and CMV-seropositive.

This chain connects TRBV29-1 to TRBJ2-5; the match to TRBD1 covers 10 bases. V shed 0 bases, J shed 5 bases, and the junction held 12 bases outside the gene matches. This CDR3 contains 17 residues. The germline V gene has CDR1 SQVTM and CDR2 ANQGSEA. The CDR3 is CSVEDRRLTGGFETQYF. Written as DNA, the CDR3 is TGCAGCGTTGAAGATCGTAGGTTGACAGGGGGCTTTGAGACCCAGTACTTC.

The genes are TRBV6-1 and TRBJ1-2, with a possible D match to TRBD1 (6 bases). V dropped 7 bases and J dropped 4 bases, with 16 bases sitting between them. Germline CDR1 MNHNS, CDR2 SASEGT. This CDR3 region has 14 residues. The CDR3 reads CASIVGQRTYGYTF. The CDR3 region has the DNA TGTGCCAGCATTGTAGGACAGCGAACCTATGGCTACACCTTC.

The chain combines TRBV7-3 with TRBJ1-5; D ambiguous. V was cut by 2 bases and J by 4 bases, with 15 bases left in between. This CDR3 region has 16 residues. Germline V gene lookup returns CDR1 SGHTA and CDR2 FQGTGA. The CDR3 nucleotides are TGTGCCAGCAGCTTAGCTTTTCCCGCCGAGAATCAGCCCCAGCATTTT. This gives the protein CASSLAFPAENQPQHF. Supplemented by reference TRBV7-3 and TRBJ1-5, the full variable domain reads GAGVSQTPSNKVTEKGKYVELRCDPISGHTALYWYRQSLGQGPEFLIYFQGTGAADDSGLPNDRFFAVRPEGSVSTLKIQRTERGDSAVYLCASSLAFPAENQPQHFGDGTRLSIL.